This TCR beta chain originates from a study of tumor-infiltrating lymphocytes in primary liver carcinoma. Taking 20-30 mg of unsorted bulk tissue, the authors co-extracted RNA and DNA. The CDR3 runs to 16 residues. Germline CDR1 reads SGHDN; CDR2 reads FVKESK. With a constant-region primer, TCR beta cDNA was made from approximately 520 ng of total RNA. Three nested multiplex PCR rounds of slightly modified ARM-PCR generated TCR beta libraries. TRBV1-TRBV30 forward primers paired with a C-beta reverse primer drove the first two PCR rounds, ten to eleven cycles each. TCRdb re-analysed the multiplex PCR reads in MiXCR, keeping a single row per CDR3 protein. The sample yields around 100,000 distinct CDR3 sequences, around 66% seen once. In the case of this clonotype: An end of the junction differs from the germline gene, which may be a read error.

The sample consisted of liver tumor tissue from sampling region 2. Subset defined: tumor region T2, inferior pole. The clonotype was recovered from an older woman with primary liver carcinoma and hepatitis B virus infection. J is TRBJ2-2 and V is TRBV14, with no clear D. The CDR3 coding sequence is TGTGCCAGCAGCCAAAAACTCACGGCGAGCACCGTGGAGCTGTTTTTT. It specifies CASSQKLTASTVELFF.